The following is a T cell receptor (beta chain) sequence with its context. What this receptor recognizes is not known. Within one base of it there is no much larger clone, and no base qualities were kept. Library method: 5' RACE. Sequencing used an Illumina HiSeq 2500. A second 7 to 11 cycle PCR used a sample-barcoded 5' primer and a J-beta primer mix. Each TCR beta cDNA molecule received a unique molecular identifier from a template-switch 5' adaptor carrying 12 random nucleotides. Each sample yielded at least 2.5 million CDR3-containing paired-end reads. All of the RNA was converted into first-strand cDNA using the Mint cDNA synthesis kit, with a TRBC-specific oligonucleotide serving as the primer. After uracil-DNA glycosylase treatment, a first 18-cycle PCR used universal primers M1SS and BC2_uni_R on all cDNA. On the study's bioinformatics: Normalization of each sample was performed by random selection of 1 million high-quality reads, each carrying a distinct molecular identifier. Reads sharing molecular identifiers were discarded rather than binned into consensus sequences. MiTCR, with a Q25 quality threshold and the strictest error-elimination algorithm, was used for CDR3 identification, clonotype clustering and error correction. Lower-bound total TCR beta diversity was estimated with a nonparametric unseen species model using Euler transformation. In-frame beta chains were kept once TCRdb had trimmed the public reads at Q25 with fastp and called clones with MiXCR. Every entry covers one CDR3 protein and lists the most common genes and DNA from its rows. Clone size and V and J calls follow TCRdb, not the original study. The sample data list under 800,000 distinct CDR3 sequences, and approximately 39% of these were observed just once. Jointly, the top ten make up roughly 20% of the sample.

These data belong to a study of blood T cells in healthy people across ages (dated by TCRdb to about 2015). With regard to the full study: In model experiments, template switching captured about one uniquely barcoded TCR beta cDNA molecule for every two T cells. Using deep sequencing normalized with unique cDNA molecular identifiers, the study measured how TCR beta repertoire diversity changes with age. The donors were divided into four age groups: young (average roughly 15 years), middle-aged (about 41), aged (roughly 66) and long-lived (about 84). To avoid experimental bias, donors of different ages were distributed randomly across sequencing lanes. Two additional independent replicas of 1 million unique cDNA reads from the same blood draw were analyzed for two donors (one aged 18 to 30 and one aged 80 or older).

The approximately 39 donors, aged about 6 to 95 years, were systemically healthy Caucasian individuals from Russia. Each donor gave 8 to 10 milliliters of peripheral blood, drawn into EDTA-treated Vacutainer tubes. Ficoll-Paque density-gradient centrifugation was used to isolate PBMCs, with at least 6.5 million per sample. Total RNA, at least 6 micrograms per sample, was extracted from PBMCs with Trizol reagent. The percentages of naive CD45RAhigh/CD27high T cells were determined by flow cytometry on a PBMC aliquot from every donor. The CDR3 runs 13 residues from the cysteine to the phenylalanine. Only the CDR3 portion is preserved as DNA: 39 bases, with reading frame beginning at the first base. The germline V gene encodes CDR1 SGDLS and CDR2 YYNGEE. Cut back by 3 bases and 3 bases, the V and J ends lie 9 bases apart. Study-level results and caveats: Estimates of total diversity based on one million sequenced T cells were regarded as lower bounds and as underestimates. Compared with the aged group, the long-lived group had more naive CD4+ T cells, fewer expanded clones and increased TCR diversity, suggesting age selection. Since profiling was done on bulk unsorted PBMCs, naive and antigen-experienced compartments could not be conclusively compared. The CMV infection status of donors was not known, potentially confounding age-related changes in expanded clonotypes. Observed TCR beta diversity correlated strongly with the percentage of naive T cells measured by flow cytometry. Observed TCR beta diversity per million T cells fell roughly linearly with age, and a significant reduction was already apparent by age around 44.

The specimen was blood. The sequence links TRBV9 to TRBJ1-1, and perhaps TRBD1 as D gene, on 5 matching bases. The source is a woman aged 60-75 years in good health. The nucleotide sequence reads TGTGCCAGCAGCGCGGCCAGGGACACTGAAGCTTTCTTT. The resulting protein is CASSAARDTEAFF.